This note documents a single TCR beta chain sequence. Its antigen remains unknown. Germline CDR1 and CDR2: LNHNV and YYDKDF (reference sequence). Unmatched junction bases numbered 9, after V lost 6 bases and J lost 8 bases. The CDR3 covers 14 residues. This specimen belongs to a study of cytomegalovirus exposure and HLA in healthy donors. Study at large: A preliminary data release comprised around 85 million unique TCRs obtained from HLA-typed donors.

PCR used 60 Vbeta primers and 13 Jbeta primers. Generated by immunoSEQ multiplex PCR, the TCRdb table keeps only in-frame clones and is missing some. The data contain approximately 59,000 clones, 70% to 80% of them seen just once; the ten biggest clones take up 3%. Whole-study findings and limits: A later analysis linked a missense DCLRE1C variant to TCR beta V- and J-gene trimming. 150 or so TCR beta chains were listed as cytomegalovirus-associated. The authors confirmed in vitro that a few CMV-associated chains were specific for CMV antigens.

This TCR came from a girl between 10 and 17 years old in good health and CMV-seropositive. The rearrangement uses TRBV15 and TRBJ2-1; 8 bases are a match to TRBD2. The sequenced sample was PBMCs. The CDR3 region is CATSSLAGMHEQFF. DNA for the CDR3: TGTGCCACCAGTAGCCTAGCGGGTATGCATGAGCAGTTCTTC.